Listed below are T cell receptor beta chains from one sample, sequenced in a study of T cells after yellow fever vaccination. TCRdb reanalysed the 5' RACE reads using MiXCR and keeps one entry per CDR3 protein. Of under 300,000 distinct CDR3 sequences listed, approximately 6.7% were seen once; the top ten hold approximately 1.1%. The sequenced sample was CD4+ T cells sorted from PBMCs, obtained on the day of the yellow fever booster vaccination. These receptors were taken from a man aged 25 to 40 who received the YFV17D yellow fever vaccine. Each CDR3 is given with its conserved first and last residue.

v_call | cdr3_aa
TRBV11-3 | CASSLESGDRGYEQYF
TRBV4-3 | CASSQDTSGGGETQYF
TRBV6-2/TRBV6-3 | CASSSPRLAGLFSYEQYF
TRBV7-2 | CASSPDLNEQFF
TRBV6-5 | CASRRTDYGYTF
TRBV10-3 | CAISESIGYSLHF
TRBV7-2 | CASTPGLAGGKETQYF
TRBV7-2 | CASSLGQGARYEQYF
TRBV21-1 | CASPPPSQHF
TRBV12-3/TRBV12-4 | CASSRTGVAYEQYF
TRBV5-1 | CASSLGRLLAVLSYNEQFF
TRBV6-1 | CASSLQGKGTDTQYF
TRBV10-3 | CAISVGASVFSGANVLTF
TRBV5-6 | CASSLPGLAGGLDYEQYF
TRBV6-2/TRBV6-3 | CASSVKRNSPLHF
TRBV15 | CATSTNRGGEQYF
TRBV5-1 | CASSLEYLQETQYF
TRBV5-1 | CASSLLPTGKLSEQYF
TRBV28 | CASSNRTREFF
TRBV6-5 | CATSRTVYNSPLHF
TRBV20-1 | CSARDPTHRNYDTQYF
TRBV20-1 | CSAGKIAGDGEQYF
TRBV20-1 | CSAEEGSAYEQYF